The rows below give T cell receptor beta chains drawn from one sample of a study of vaccination effects on CD4 cells after COVID-19. These receptors are not linked to any known antigen. Profiling relied on immunoSEQ multiplex PCR, and the TCRdb table lists in-frame clones only, not all of them. The sample lists about 52,000 clones; roughly 79% were seen once. The sample here was CD4+ T cells from PBMCs cultured with HCoV-OC43 spike peptides, taken before COVID-19 vaccination. The receptor source for this set is a human donor who received a COVID-19 vaccine. Both conserved end residues are part of each CDR3. Each record gives: CDR3 protein, J gene, V gene, D gene. A D gene is named only where the DNA matches it firmly.

CDR3 protein: CASSQGGQGVKETQYF; J gene: TRBJ2-5; V gene: TRBV11-3; D gene: TRBD1
CDR3 protein: CAWSWTVEAFF; J gene: TRBJ1-1; V gene: TRBV30; D gene: -
CDR3 protein: CASSKSGTGTDTQYF; J gene: TRBJ2-3; V gene: TRBV11-2; D gene: TRBD1
CDR3 protein: CASRMDGRGLGNTIYF; J gene: TRBJ1-3; V gene: TRBV19; D gene: TRBD1
CDR3 protein: CASSVRLAGEETQYF; J gene: TRBJ2-5; V gene: TRBV2; D gene: TRBD2
CDR3 protein: CASSPTRRQPQHF; J gene: TRBJ1-5; V gene: TRBV6-2/TRBV6-3; D gene: -
CDR3 protein: CASSSRGVGAFF; J gene: TRBJ1-1; V gene: TRBV19; D gene: -
CDR3 protein: CASSESTSGVNEQFF; J gene: TRBJ2-1; V gene: TRBV10-1; D gene: TRBD2
CDR3 protein: CASSGPGWETQYF; J gene: TRBJ2-5; V gene: TRBV2; D gene: -
CDR3 protein: CASSPHSGQGARNTIYF; J gene: TRBJ1-3; V gene: TRBV28; D gene: TRBD1
CDR3 protein: CASSGPGPTMVTGELFF; J gene: TRBJ2-2; V gene: TRBV10-1; D gene: -
CDR3 protein: CASSSKTEAFF; J gene: TRBJ1-1; V gene: TRBV27; D gene: -
CDR3 protein: CASSTQGADQPQHF; J gene: TRBJ1-5; V gene: TRBV7-9; D gene: TRBD1
CDR3 protein: CASSKNSLELHF; J gene: TRBJ1-5; V gene: TRBV6-5; D gene: -
CDR3 protein: CASNRVGGLGVEQFF; J gene: TRBJ2-1; V gene: TRBV5-8; D gene: -
CDR3 protein: CATSDGRGYTF; J gene: TRBJ1-2; V gene: TRBV24-1; D gene: -
CDR3 protein: CATNRESNEKLFF; J gene: TRBJ1-4; V gene: TRBV10-3; D gene: -
CDR3 protein: CASSQSGLAGGRTDTQYF; J gene: TRBJ2-3; V gene: TRBV4-1; D gene: TRBD2
CDR3 protein: CASPDSGGTAGTQYF; J gene: TRBJ2-3; V gene: TRBV21-1; D gene: -
CDR3 protein: CASSREGGRSFF; J gene: TRBJ2-1; V gene: TRBV7-2; D gene: TRBD1
CDR3 protein: CATSDSTGYQETQYF; J gene: TRBJ2-5; V gene: TRBV24-1; D gene: TRBD1
CDR3 protein: CGSGQGPSEAFF; J gene: TRBJ1-1; V gene: TRBV7-2; D gene: TRBD1
CDR3 protein: CASTAELSYNEQFF; J gene: TRBJ2-1; V gene: TRBV2; D gene: -
CDR3 protein: CASSPTPGANTEAFF; J gene: TRBJ1-1; V gene: TRBV5-5; D gene: -
CDR3 protein: CASSSTGGFQPQHF; J gene: TRBJ1-5; V gene: TRBV5-1; D gene: TRBD1
CDR3 protein: CASSLAGATYGYTF; J gene: TRBJ1-2; V gene: TRBV5-4; D gene: -
CDR3 protein: CASSFSLNTEAFF; J gene: TRBJ1-1; V gene: TRBV5-1; D gene: -
CDR3 protein: CASSSRTGRRGYTF; J gene: TRBJ1-2; V gene: TRBV2; D gene: TRBD1
CDR3 protein: CASHRLNTEAFF; J gene: TRBJ1-1; V gene: TRBV28; D gene: -
CDR3 protein: CASSLRQGRDSMWNEQFF; J gene: TRBJ2-1; V gene: TRBV5-1; D gene: -
CDR3 protein: CASPSVPDRAWADTQYF; J gene: TRBJ2-3; V gene: TRBV5-8; D gene: TRBD1
CDR3 protein: CASSFAANYGYTF; J gene: TRBJ1-2; V gene: TRBV28; D gene: -
CDR3 protein: CASSSGTSGLRSTDTQYF; J gene: TRBJ2-3; V gene: TRBV3-1/TRBV3-2; D gene: TRBD2
CDR3 protein: CASSFGQASNTEAFF; J gene: TRBJ1-1; V gene: TRBV19; D gene: TRBD1
CDR3 protein: CASSKSSGYYNEQFF; J gene: TRBJ2-1; V gene: TRBV14; D gene: TRBD2